These T cell receptor beta chains were read from a single sample in a study of T cell responses to AZD1222 COVID-19 vaccine. Method: immunoSEQ multiplex PCR; TCRdb's copy keeps in-frame clones and lacks some. This sample carries 86,000 or so clones, around nine tenths of them seen once, and the ten largest clones take about 9.9%. Sequenced here: peripheral blood, sampled 28 days after the second AZD1222 dose. These receptors all come from an adult who received the AZD1222 COVID-19 vaccine. CDR3s include the opening cysteine and the closing phenylalanine or tryptophan. A D gene is named only where the DNA matches it firmly. Rows give clone size only sometimes, using once, few, many, or a class for an expanded clone.

>TRBJ2-7|TRBV6-6|.|.
TGTGCCAGCAGCCCCCGCAGCGGAGGTTACGAGCAGTACTTC
CASSPRSGGYEQYF
>TRBJ2-3|TRBV6-5|.|TRBD2
TGTGCCAGCAGCCGCGGGGGGGCCTTGACAGATACGCAGTATTTT
CASSRGGALTDTQYF
>TRBJ2-5|TRBV28|.|TRBD1
TGTGCCAGCAGTTTGGGTCGGACAGGTCGGGAGACCCAGTACTTC
CASSLGRTGRETQYF
>TRBJ2-7|TRBV29-1|.|.
TGCAGCGTCGCACACAGAGCCCCTTACTCCTACGAGCAGTACTTC
CSVAHRAPYSYEQYF
>TRBJ2-7|TRBV4-2|.|.
TGTGCCAGCAGCCAAGACCCCGGGGCATCTTCCTACGAGCAGTACTTC
CASSQDPGASSYEQYF
>TRBJ1-2|TRBV25-1|.|.
TGTGCCAGCAGCTATCTCTCCTGGGGCTACACCTTC
CASSYLSWGYTF
>TRBJ1-4|TRBV9|.|.
TGTGCCAGCAGCGCAGGACCTAATGAAAAACTGTTTTTT
CASSAGPNEKLFF
>TRBJ2-2|TRBV6-5|.|.
TGTGCCAGCAGTCCCCGATGGGAGACCGGGGAGCTGTTTTTT
CASSPRWETGELFF
>TRBJ1-3|TRBV7-8|.|.
TGTGCCAGCAGCTTAGTGATCAGCTCTGGAAACACCATATATTTT
CASSLVISSGNTIYF
>TRBJ1-2|TRBV7-3|.|.
TGTGCCAGCAGCTTAATTTCAGGGGTAACAGCCTATGGCTACACCTTC
CASSLISGVTAYGYTF
>TRBJ1-1|TRBV2|.|.
TGTGCCAGCATTTTACAGATGAACACTGAAGCTTTCTTT
CASILQMNTEAFF
>TRBJ2-5|TRBV6-6|.|.
TGTGCCAGCAGTTACTCGAACACCAAAGAGACCCAGTACTTC
CASSYSNTKETQYF
>TRBJ1-1|TRBV19|.|.
TGTGCCAGTAGTAGTCGTAACACTGAAGCTTTCTTT
CASSSRNTEAFF
>TRBJ1-5|TRBV7-8|.|.
TGTGCCAGCAGCCCCACGGGAGGGAACTCGCGACAGCCCCAGCATTTT
CASSPTGGNSRQPQHF
>TRBJ1-3|TRBV5-1|.|TRBD1
TGCGCCAGCAGCGAGACAGGGACGGACACCATATATTTT
CASSETGTDTIYF
>TRBJ1-4|TRBV6-5|.|.
TGTGCCAGCAGCGATCTAGAAAAACTGTTTTTT
CASSDLEKLFF
>TRBJ1-5|TRBV4-1|.|.
TGCGCCAGCAGCCAGGCGGACAACCGAGATCAGCCCCAGCATTTT
CASSQADNRDQPQHF
>TRBJ1-4|TRBV7-9|.|.
TGTGCCAGCAGCTGGTCGGGCGGAGGAGATGAAAAACTGTTTTTT
CASSWSGGGDEKLFF
>TRBJ2-1|TRBV19|.|TRBD1
TGTGCCAGTAGTCCGAGACAGGGACGCCTTTACAATGAGCAGTTCTTC
CASSPRQGRLYNEQFF
>TRBJ1-5|TRBV11-2|.|TRBD1
TGTGCCAGCAGCCACAGGGGCTACGATCAGCCCCAGCATTTT
CASSHRGYDQPQHF
>TRBJ2-7|TRBV4-2|few|TRBD2
TGTGCCAGCAGCCAAGAGACTAGCGCCTCGGGCGAGCAGTACTTC
CASSQETSASGEQYF
>TRBJ2-2|TRBV2|.|.
TGTGCCAGCAGTCCCGTCTCGGGCACCGGGGAGCTGTTTTTT
CASSPVSGTGELFF
>TRBJ2-5|TRBV28|.|TRBD1
TGTGCCAGCAGTTCAGGACAGGGGTTTTCTGAGACCCAGTACTTC
CASSSGQGFSETQYF
>TRBJ1-3|TRBV10-1|.|TRBD1
TGCGCCAGCAGGGCGACAGGGACGTACACCATATATTTT
CASRATGTYTIYF
>TRBJ2-3|TRBV19|.|.
TGTGCCACCAAAAAAACAAATCCAGATACGCAGTATTTT
CATKKTNPDTQYF
>TRBJ1-4|TRBV5-6|few|.
TGTGCCAGCAGCCGATATGGGGGTGAAAAACTGTTTTTT
CASSRYGGEKLFF
>TRBJ1-2|TRBV13|.|.
TGTGCCAGCAGCCCTACTGCCGATCTACAGGGAAACTATGGCTACACCTTC
CASSPTADLQGNYGYTF
>TRBJ2-3|TRBV4-2|.|.
TGTGCCAGCAGCCCCACCGGCGGACAGTTATCCACAGATACGCAGTATTTT
CASSPTGGQLSTDTQYF
>TRBJ2-4|TRBV11-3|.|.
TGTGCCAGCAGCATCCCGGGAAGCAACATTCAGTACTTC
CASSIPGSNIQYF
>TRBJ2-3|TRBV6-5|.|.
TGTGCCAGCACTGGAGGGACCATATGGGATACGCAGTATTTT
CASTGGTIWDTQYF
>TRBJ1-1|TRBV15|.|.
TGTGCCACCAGCAGAGGGGGTAGCACTGAAGCTTTCTTT
CATSRGGSTEAFF
>TRBJ2-7|TRBV27|.|TRBD2
TGTGCCACGTGGGATATAGCGGGGGCCTACGAGCAGTACTTC
CATWDIAGAYEQYF
>TRBJ1-1|TRBV30|.|.
TGTGCCTGGAGGCCCCCCTGGGGGCAGAATGAAGCTTTCTTT
CAWRPPWGQNEAFF
>TRBJ2-2|TRBV2|few|TRBD2
TGTGCCAGCAGTGGTCTGGGACTAGTGAACACCGGGGAGCTGTTTTTT
CASSGLGLVNTGELFF
>TRBJ1-3|TRBV2|.|.
TGTGCCAGCAGATCGCCGGTGGGCACCATATATTTT
CASRSPVGTIYF
>TRBJ1-1|TRBV6-5|.|.
TGTGCCAGCAGTCAGCAGGCGAACACTGAAGCTTTCTTT
CASSQQANTEAFF
>TRBJ1-2|TRBV12-3/TRBV12-4|.|.
TGTGCCAGCAGTTTAAATGGGGCGGCCGGCTACACCTTC
CASSLNGAAGYTF
>TRBJ1-2|TRBV12-3/TRBV12-4|.|.
TGTGCCAGCAGTTTGAATGGAGTTCAGGGCTACACCTTC
CASSLNGVQGYTF
>TRBJ1-1|TRBV27|.|.
TGTGCCAGCAAGGGGAGCTTGAACACTGAAGCTTTCTTT
CASKGSLNTEAFF
>TRBJ2-7|TRBV6-5|.|.
TGTGCCAGCAGTTACGAGGGGAAGGCCTACGAGCAGTACTTC
CASSYEGKAYEQYF
>TRBJ1-2|TRBV27|once|.
TGTGCCAGCAGTCAAGGGGGGGACTATGGCTACACCTTC
CASSQGGDYGYTF
>TRBJ1-5|TRBV7-8|.|TRBD1
TGTGCCAGCAGCCCACCTACGGTGGGGACAGGGGGCAAAGAGCCCCAGCATTTT
CASSPPTVGTGGKEPQHF
>TRBJ2-2|TRBV5-1|.|.
TGCGCCAGCAGCTTGGCTTACACGAAAACCGGGGAGCTGTTTTTT
CASSLAYTKTGELFF
>TRBJ2-5|TRBV7-3|few|.
TGTGCCAGCAGCTCCCTGGGCCAACCGGGGGAGACCCAGTACTTC
CASSSLGQPGETQYF
>TRBJ1-5|TRBV19|.|TRBD1
TGTGCCAGTAGTACGGACAGGGGTGGGAATCAGCCCCAGCATTTT
CASSTDRGGNQPQHF
>TRBJ1-2|TRBV5-6|.|TRBD1
TGTGCCAGCAGCCCAAAGGACAGGGCTAGAGCCTTC
CASSPKDRARAF
>TRBJ1-5|TRBV5-4|.|TRBD1
TGTGCCAGCAGCCTCGGGACAGGGGATCAGCCCCAGCATTTT
CASSLGTGDQPQHF
>TRBJ1-2|TRBV10-3|.|TRBD1
TGTGCCGTAGGTGGTCCGGACAGGGGGCTTCGTGGCTACACCTTC
CAVGGPDRGLRGYTF
>TRBJ1-3|TRBV28|.|.
TGTGCCGAGCGAGGGGCGGGTGATGGAAACACCATATATTTT
CAERGAGDGNTIYF